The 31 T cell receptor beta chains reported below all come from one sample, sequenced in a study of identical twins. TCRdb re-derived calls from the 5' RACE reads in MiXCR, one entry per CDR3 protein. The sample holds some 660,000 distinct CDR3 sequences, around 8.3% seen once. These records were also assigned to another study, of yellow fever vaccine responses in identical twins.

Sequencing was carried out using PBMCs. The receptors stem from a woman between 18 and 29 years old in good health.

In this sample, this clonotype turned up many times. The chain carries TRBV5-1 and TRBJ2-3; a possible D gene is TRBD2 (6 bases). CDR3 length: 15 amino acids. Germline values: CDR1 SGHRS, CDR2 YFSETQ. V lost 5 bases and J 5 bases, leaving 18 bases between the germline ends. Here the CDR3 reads CASRKAEGYLDTQYF. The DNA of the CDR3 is TGCGCCAGCAGGAAAGCGGAGGGGTATTTAGATACGCAGTATTTT.

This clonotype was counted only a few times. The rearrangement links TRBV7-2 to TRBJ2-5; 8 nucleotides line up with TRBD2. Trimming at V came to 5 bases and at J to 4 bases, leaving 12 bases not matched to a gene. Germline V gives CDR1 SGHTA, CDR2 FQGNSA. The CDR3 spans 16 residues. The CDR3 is CASSTRGSGSRETQYF. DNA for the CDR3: TGTGCCAGCAGCACCCGAGGCAGCGGGAGTAGAGAGACCCAGTACTTC.

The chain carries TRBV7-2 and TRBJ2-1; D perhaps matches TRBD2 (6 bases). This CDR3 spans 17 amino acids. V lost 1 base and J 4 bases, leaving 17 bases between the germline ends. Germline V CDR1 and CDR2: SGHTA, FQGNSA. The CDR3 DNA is TGTGCCAGCAGCTTAGGGCTAGTCCGGAGGGGATACAATGAGCAGTTCTTC. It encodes CASSLGLVRRGYNEQFF.

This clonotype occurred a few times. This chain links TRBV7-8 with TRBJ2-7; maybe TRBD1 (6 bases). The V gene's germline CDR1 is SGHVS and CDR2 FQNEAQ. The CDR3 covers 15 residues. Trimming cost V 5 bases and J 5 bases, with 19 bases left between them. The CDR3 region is CASSRPSRGGNEQYF. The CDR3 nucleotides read TGTGCCAGCAGCCGCCCCTCCAGGGGTGGGAACGAGCAGTACTTC.

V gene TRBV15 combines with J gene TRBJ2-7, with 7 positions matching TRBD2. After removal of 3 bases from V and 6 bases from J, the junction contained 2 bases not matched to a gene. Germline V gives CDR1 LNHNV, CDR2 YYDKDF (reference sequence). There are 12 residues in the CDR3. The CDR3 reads CATSSERGEQYF. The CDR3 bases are TGTGCCACCAGCAGCGAGCGGGGCGAGCAGTACTTC.

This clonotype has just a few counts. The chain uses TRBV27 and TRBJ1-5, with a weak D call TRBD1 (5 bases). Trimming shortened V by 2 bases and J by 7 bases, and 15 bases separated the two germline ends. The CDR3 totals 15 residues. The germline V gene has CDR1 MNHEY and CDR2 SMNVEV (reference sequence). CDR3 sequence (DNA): TGTGCCAGCAGTTTACGCGGGGCGTCGGGACAGCCCCAGCATTTT. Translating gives CASSLRGASGQPQHF.

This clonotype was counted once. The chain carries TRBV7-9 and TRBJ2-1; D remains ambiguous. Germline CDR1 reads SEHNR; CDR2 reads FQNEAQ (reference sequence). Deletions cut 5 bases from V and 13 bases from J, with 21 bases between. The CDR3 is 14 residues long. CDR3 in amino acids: CASSPPKAVRSQFF. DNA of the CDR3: TGTGCCAGCAGCCCCCCAAAGGCGGTTCGTTCTCAGTTCTTC.

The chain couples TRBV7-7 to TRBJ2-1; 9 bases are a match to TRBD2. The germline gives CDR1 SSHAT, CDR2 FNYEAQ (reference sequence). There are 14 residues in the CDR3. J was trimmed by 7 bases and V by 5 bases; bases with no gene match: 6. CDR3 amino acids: CASSQSGGRNEQFF. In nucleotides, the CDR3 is TGTGCCAGCAGCCAGAGCGGGGGGCGGAATGAGCAGTTCTTC.

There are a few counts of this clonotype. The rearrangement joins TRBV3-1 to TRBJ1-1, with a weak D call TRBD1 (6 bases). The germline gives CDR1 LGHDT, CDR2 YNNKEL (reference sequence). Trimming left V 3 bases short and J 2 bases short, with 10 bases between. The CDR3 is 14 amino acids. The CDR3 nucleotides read TGTGCCAGCAGCCAGCGAGGGGGTAACACTGAAGCTTTCTTT. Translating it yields CASSQRGGNTEAFF.

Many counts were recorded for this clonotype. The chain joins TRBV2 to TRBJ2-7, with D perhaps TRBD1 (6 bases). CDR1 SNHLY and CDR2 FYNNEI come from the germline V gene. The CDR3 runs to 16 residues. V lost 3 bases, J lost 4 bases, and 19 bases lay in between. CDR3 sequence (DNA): TGTGCCAGCAGTGACGTGACAGGAACCTTAATATACGAGCAGTACTTC. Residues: CASSDVTGTLIYEQYF.

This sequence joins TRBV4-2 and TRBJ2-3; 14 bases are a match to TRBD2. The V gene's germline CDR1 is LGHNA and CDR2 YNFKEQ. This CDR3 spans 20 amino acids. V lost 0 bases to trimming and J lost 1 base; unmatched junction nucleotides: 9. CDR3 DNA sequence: TGTGCCAGCAGCCAAGAGGCGACTAGCGGGGGGGCCCTTCGCACAGATACGCAGTATTTT. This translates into CASSQEATSGGALRTDTQYF.

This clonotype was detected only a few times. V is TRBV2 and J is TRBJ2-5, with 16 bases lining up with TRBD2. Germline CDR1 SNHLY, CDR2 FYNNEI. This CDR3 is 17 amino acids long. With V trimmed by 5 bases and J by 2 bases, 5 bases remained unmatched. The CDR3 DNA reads TGTGCCAGCAGTTTTCCGGGACTAGCGGGAGGGCAAGAGACCCAGTACTTC. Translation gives CASSFPGLAGGQETQYF.

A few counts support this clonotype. The chain's CDR3 is CAIRRDRGDTEAFF. CDR3 nucleotides: TGTGCCATCAGGAGGGACAGGGGGGACACTGAAGCTTTCTTT. J is TRBJ1-1 and V is TRBV10-3; 11 nucleotides match TRBD1. The junction had 3 bases not matched to a gene; V was cut back by 6 bases and J by 3 bases. Germline loops: CDR1 ENHRY, CDR2 SYGVKD. This CDR3 is 14 amino acids long.

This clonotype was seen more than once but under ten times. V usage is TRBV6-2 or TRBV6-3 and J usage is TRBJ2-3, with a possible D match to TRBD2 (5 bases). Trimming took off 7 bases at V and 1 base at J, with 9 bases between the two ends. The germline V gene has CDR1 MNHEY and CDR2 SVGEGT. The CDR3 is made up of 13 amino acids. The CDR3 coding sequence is TGTGCCAGCATCAATAGCGGCACAGATACGCAGTATTTT. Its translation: CASINSGTDTQYF.

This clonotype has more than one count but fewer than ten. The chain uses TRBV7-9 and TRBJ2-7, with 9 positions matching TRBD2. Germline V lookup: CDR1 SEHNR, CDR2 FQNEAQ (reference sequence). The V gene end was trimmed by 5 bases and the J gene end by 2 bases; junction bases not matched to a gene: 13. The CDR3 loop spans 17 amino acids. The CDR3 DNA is TGTGCCAGCAGCGGCGGACTAGCGCGAGACTATACCTACGAGCAGTACTTC. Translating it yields CASSGGLARDYTYEQYF.

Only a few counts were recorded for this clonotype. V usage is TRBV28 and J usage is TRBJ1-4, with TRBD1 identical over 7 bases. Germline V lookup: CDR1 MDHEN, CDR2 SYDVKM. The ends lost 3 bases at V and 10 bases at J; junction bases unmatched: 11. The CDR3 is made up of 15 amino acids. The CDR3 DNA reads TGTGCCAGCAGTTTGGGACAGACCGATTTAGGAAAACTGTTTTTT. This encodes CASSLGQTDLGKLFF. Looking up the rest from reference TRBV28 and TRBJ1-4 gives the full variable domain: DVKVTQSSRYLVKRTGEKVFLECVQDMDHENMFWYRQDPGLGLRLIYFSYDVKMKEKGDIPEGYSVSREKKERFSLILESASTNQTSMYLCASSLGQTDLGKLFFGSGTQLSVL.

For the CDR3, the DNA is TGTGCCAGCAGCTTAACGGGGGGGCCCGCCTACGAGCAGTACTTC. Translating it yields CASSLTGGPAYEQYF. The chain carries TRBV7-3 and TRBJ2-7, with D maybe TRBD2 (7 bases). CDR3 length: 15 amino acids. Germline CDR1 reads SGHTA; CDR2 reads FQGTGA. Trimming took off 0 bases at V and 2 bases at J, with 11 bases between the two ends.

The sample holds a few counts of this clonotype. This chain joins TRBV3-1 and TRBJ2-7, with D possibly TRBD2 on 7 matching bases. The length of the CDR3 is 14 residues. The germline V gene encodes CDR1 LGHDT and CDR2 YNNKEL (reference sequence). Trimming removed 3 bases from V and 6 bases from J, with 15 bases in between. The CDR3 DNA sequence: TGTGCCAGCAGCCAGGGGGGGCTAGCTCTCGAGCAGTACTTC. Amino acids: CASSQGGLALEQYF.

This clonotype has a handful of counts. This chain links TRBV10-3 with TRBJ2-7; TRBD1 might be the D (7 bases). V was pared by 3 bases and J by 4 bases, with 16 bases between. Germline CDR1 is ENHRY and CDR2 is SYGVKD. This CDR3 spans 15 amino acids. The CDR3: CAISDPQGGLYEQYF. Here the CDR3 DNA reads TGTGCCATCAGTGACCCCCAGGGGGGCCTATACGAGCAGTACTTC.

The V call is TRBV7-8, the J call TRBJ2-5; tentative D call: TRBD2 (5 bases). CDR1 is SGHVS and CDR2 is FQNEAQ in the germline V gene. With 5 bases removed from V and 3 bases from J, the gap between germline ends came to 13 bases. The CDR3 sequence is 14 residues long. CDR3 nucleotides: TGTGCCAGCAGCCTCAGCGGATTAAAAGAGACCCAGTACTTC. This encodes CASSLSGLKETQYF.

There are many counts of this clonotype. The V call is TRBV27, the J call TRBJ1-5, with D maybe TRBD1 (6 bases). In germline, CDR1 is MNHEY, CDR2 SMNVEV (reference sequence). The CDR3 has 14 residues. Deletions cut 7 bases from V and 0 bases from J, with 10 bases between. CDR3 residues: CASKTGYSNQPQHF. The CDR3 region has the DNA TGTGCCAGCAAAACAGGGTATAGCAATCAGCCCCAGCATTTT.

Written as DNA, the CDR3 is TGCGCCAGCAGCCTGAGCGGGGCAACGATCTACAATGAGCAGTTCTTC. The encoded protein is CASSLSGATIYNEQFF. The chain combines TRBV5-1 with TRBJ2-1; 7 positions match TRBD2. Germline-derived CDR1 and CDR2 are SGHRS and YFSETQ. This CDR3 has 16 residues. With 4 bases clipped from V and 3 bases from J, the junction kept 10 bases outside the gene matches.

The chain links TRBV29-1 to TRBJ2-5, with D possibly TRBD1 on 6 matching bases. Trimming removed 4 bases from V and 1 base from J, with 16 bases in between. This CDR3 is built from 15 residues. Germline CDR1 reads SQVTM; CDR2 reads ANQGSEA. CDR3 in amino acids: CSVGGPGVTQETQYF. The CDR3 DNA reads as TGCAGCGTTGGAGGGCCAGGGGTCACCCAAGAGACCCAGTACTTC.

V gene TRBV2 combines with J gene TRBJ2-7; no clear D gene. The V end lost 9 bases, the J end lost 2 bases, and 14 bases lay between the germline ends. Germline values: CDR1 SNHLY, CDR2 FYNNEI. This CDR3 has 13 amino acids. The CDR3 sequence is CARRRPQPYEQYF. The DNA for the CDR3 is TGTGCCAGACGACGTCCCCAGCCCTACGAGCAGTACTTC.

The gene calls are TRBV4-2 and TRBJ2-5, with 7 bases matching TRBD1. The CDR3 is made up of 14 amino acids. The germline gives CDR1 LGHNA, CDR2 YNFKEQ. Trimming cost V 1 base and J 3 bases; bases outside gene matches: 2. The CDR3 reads CASSQAGTEETQYF. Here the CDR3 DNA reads TGTGCCAGCAGCCAAGCGGGGACAGAAGAGACCCAGTACTTC.

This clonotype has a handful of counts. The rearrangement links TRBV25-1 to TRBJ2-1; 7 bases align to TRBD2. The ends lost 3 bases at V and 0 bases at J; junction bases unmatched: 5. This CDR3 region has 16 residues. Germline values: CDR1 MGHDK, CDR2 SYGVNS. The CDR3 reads CASSDIAGSSYNEQFF. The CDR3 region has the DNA TGTGCCAGCAGTGATATAGCGGGCAGCTCCTACAATGAGCAGTTCTTC.

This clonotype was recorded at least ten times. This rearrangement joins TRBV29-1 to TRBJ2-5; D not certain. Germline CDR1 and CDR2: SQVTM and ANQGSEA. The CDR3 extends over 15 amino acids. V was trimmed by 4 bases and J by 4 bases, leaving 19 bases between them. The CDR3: CSVVSRLLMRETQYF. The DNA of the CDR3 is TGCAGCGTTGTGTCGAGGCTCCTCATGAGAGAGACCCAGTACTTC. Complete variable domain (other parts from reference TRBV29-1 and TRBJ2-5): SAVISQKPSRDICQRGTSLTIQCQVDSQVTMMFWYRQQPGQSLTLIATANQGSEATYESGFVIDKFPISRPNLTFSTLTVSNMSPEDSSIYLCSVVSRLLMRETQYFGPGTRLLVL.

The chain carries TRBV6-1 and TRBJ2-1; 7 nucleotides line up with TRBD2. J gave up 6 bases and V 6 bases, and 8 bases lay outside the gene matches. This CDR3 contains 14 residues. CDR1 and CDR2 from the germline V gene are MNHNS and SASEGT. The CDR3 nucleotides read TGTGCCAGCAGAATTGCGGGAGCAAGCAATGAGCAGTTCTTC. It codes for CASRIAGASNEQFF.

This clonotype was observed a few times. For the CDR3, the DNA is TGCAGTGCTCCGGACAGGGGAGGGTACAATGAGCAGTTCTTC. Its translation is CSAPDRGGYNEQFF. This rearrangement joins TRBV20-1 to TRBJ2-1; 9 nucleotides agree with TRBD1. The J segment lost 4 bases and the V segment lost 5 bases, leaving 6 bases of the junction unmatched. There are 14 residues in the CDR3. In germline, CDR1 is DFQATT, CDR2 SNEGSKA (reference sequence).

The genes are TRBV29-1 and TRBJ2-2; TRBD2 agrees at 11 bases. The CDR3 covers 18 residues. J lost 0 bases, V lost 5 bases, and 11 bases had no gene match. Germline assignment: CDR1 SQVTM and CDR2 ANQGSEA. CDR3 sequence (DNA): TGCAGCGTTAAACCGCTAGCGGGGGGTTCGACGAACACCGGGGAGCTGTTTTTT. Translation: CSVKPLAGGSTNTGELFF.

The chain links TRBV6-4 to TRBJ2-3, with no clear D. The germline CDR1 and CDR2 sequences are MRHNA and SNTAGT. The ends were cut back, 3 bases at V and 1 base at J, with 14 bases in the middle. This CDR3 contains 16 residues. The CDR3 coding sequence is TGTGCCAGCAGTGAATCCCCTATCCGGCGCACAGATACGCAGTATTTT. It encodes CASSESPIRRTDTQYF.